This T cell receptor beta chain was identified in a study of CD8+CD57+ T cells in acquired aplastic anemia. Study at large: Isolated CD4+ and CD8+ cells, once sorted, yielded DNA averaging roughly 3.2 ug. General study results and limits: Overlap between patients and controls comprised just under 30 CD8+ CDR3 sequences. Researchers reported that CD8+ Simpson's diversity was not significantly different in patients versus controls.

This clonotype was counted once. No antigen is known for it. The CDR3 has 21 residues. Looked up from germline, CDR1 is MGHDK and CDR2 is SYGVNS. V lost 2 bases, J lost 0 bases, and 16 bases stayed unmatched. Genomic DNA provided the template from which TCR beta VDJ and CDR3 profiles were obtained. TCRdb re-derived calls from the reads in MiXCR, one entry per CDR3 protein. The sample shows around 430,000 distinct CDR3 sequences, around 32% of them seen only once. Sequenced patients had shown CD8+CD57+ cell expansion by flow cytometry. At blood sampling, none of the patients had yet received therapy. The chain joins TRBV25-1 to TRBJ2-6; 7 positions agree with TRBD1. Sequencing was performed on sorted CD4+, CD8+, or CD8+CD57+ T cells (not recorded which) from PBMCs. This receptor was obtained from a human donor with aplastic anemia. For the CDR3, the DNA is TGTGCCAGCAGTGAAAACAGGGGAGTCCCCGGGCTGTGCTCTGGGGCCAACGTCCTGACTTTC. Its translation is CASSENRGVPGLCSGANVLTF.